The entry below describes one T cell receptor beta chain. In the authors' methods: Quantification of nucleated cells was approximated via reference gene primer amplification. Here immunoSEQ multiplex PCR was the method, and the copy in TCRdb shows in-frame clones only, minus some. V, J and clone size are taken as reported in that table, and D and trimming were inferred from the DNA itself. The sample consists of 270,000 or so clones, 82% of them appearing once. Germline loops: CDR1 LGHNA, CDR2 YSLEER. The germline V and J ends were trimmed by 1 base and 7 bases, with 8 bases remaining between them. The CDR3 is 14 amino acids. The record originates from a study of blood T cell repertoires in COVID-19. Across the study: Researchers got acute and convalescent COVID-19 samples from the United States, Italy and Spain. T cells, B-cell-depleted T cells, or PBMCs supplied cDNA or gDNA.

This chain connects TRBV4-3 to TRBJ1-6; the D gene is possibly TRBD1 (6 bases). Sequencing was performed on peripheral blood. This receptor was obtained from a woman aged 18-29 years with acute or convalescent COVID-19. The CDR3 region has the DNA TGCGCCAGCAGCCAAGGGGACAAGAATTCACCCCTCCACTTT. Translated: CASSQGDKNSPLHF.